The next 10 T cell receptor beta chains were all read from a single sample in a study of blood T cell repertoires in COVID-19. Generated by immunoSEQ multiplex PCR, the TCRdb table keeps only in-frame clones and is missing some. The sample shows 60,000 to 75,000 clones, approximately 89% of them seen only once. Material: peripheral blood. The origin of the receptors is a woman aged 55-70 years with acute or convalescent COVID-19.

V usage is TRBV6-5 and J usage is TRBJ1-6, with 7 bases aligning to TRBD1. J lost 4 bases, V lost 10 bases, and 4 bases had no gene match. CDR1 is MNHEY and CDR2 is SVGAGI in the germline V gene. The length of the CDR3 is 13 residues. The CDR3 coding sequence is TGTGCCACGTGGGACAGTTATAATTCACCCCTCCACTTT. It specifies CATWDSYNSPLHF.

The chain links TRBV5-1 to TRBJ2-7, with D possibly being TRBD1 (5 bases). CDR3 length: 15 amino acids. Per germline, CDR1 SGHRS and CDR2 YFSETQ. V was trimmed by 0 bases and J by 0 bases, leaving 10 bases between them. CDR3 in DNA: TGCGCCAGCAGCTTGGATGGGCAGGGCTCCTACGAGCAGTACTTC. Translated, it gives CASSLDGQGSYEQYF.

V and J are TRBV3-1 (or the pseudogene TRBV3-2) and TRBJ2-3; possible D gene TRBD2, 7 bases. The CDR3 loop spans 14 amino acids. Trimming took off 2 bases at V and 4 bases at J, with 10 bases between the two ends. Germline-derived CDR1 and CDR2 are LGHDT and YNNKEL (reference sequence). The CDR3 loop is CASSQRGGADTQYF. In DNA, the CDR3 is TGTGCCAGCAGCCAACGAGGGGGGGCAGATACGCAGTATTTT.

The J gene is TRBJ2-7, the V gene TRBV21-1; the DNA was not compared with TRBD2, the D call given in the table. TRBV21-1 counts as a pseudogene. The CDR3 contains 15 residues. The CDR3: CASSKSRGGTYEQYF. The CDR3, as DNA: TGTGCCAGCAGCAAATCGCGCGGGGGGACCTACGAGCAGTACTTC.

The chain recombines TRBV5-1 with TRBJ2-5; 9 nucleotides match TRBD2. The CDR3 contains 16 residues. Looked up from germline, CDR1 is SGHRS and CDR2 is YFSETQ. V lost 0 bases and J lost 4; bases outside the gene matches: 7. The CDR3 loop is CASSLGGGASRETQYF. The CDR3 region has the DNA TGCGCCAGCAGCTTGGGCGGGGGGGCCTCTCGAGAGACCCAGTACTTC. The full variable domain, rest sourced from reference TRBV5-1 and TRBJ2-5, is KAGVTQTPRYLIKTRGQQVTLSCSPISGHRSVSWYQQTPGQGLQFLFEYFSETQRNKGNFPGRFSGRQFSNSRSEMNVSTLELGDSALYLCASSLGGGASRETQYFGPGTRLLVL.

The chain combines TRBV5-5 with TRBJ1-1; D is undetermined. Trimming pared 1 base from V and 0 bases from J, leaving 10 bases between. Germline CDR1 is SGHKS and CDR2 is YYEKEE (reference sequence). The CDR3 length is 15 residues. In DNA form, the CDR3 reads TGTGCCAGCAGCTTGCTGGGAGATATGAACACTGAAGCTTTCTTT. It encodes CASSLLGDMNTEAFF.

To note about this clone: Other nucleotide sequences in the sample specify the same CDR3. Here the CDR3 reads CASSLGQRETQYF. In nucleotides, the CDR3 is TGTGCCAGCAGCTTGGGGCAGCGCGAGACCCAGTACTTC. The rearrangement uses TRBV5-6 and TRBJ2-5; no firm D call. The germline CDR1 and CDR2 sequences are SGHDT and YYEEEE. This CDR3 has 13 amino acids. Trimming took 0 bases from V and 5 from J, leaving 8 bases between them.

This clone was observed a few times. The genes are TRBV10-2 and TRBJ1-3; D remains unclear. Looked up from germline, CDR1 is WSHSY and CDR2 is SAAADI. The CDR3 runs 14 residues. The V gene lost 5 bases and the J gene lost 3 bases, with 11 bases spanning the gap. In DNA, the CDR3 is TGCGCCAGCAGTAGAGGTGCTGATGGAAACACCATATATTTT. It codes for CASSRGADGNTIYF.

The chain carries TRBV3-1 (or the pseudogene TRBV3-2) and TRBJ2-2; no clear D gene. The CDR3 loop spans 15 amino acids. Trimming pared 0 bases from V and 1 base from J, leaving 6 bases between. Germline lookup yields CDR1 LGHDT and CDR2 YNNKEL (reference sequence). The CDR3 sequence is CASSQEVRNTGELFF. DNA for the CDR3: TGTGCCAGCAGCCAAGAAGTTAGGAACACCGGGGAGCTGTTTTTT.

The chain uses TRBV4-1 and TRBJ1-3; 8 bases map to TRBD1. This CDR3 has 16 amino acids. Trimming cost V 5 bases and J 0 bases; bases outside gene matches: 6. Germline loops: CDR1 MGHRA, CDR2 YSYEKL. CDR3 in DNA: TGCGCCAGCAGCTCCAGACAGGGGCCCTCTGGAAACACCATATATTTT. This encodes CASSSRQGPSGNTIYF.